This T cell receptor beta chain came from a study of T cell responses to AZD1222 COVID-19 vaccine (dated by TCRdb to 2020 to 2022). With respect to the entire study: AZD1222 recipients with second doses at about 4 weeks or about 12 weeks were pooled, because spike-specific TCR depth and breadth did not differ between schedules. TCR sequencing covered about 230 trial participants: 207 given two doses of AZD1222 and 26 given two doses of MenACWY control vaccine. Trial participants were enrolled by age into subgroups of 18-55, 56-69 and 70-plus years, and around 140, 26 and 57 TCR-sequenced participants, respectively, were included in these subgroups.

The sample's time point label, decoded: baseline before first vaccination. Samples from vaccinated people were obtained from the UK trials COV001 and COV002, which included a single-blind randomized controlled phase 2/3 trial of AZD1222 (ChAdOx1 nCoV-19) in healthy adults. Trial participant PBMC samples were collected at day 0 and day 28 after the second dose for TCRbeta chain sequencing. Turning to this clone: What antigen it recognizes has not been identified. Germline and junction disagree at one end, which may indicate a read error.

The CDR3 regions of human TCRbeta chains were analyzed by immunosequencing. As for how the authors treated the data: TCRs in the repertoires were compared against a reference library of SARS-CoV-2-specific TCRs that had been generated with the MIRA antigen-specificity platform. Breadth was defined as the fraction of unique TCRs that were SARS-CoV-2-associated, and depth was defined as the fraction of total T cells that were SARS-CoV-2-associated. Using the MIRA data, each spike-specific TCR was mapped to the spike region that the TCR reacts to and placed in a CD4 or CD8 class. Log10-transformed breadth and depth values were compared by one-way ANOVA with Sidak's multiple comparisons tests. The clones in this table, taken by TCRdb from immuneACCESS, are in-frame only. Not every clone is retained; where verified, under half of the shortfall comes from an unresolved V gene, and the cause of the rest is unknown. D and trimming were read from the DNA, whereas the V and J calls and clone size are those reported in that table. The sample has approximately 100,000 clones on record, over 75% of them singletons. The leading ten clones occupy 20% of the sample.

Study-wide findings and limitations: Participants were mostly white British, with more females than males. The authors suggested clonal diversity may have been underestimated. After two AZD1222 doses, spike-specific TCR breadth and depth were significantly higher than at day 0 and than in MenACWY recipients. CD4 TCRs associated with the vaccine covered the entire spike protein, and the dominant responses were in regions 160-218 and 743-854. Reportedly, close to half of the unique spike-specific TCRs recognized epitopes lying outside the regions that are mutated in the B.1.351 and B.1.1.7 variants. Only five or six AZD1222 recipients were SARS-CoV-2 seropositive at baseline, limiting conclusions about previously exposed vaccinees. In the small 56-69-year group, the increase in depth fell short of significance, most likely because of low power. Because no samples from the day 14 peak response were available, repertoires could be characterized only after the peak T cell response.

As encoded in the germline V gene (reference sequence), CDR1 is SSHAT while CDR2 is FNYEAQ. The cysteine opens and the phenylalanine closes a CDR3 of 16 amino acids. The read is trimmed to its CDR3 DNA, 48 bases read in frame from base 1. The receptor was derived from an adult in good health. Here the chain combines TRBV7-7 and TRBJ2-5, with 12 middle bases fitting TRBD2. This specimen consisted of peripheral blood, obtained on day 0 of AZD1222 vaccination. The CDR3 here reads CASSARASGGGETQYF. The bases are TGTGCTAGCAGCGCGAGGGCTAGCGGGGGGGGAGAGACCCAGTACTTC.